The following is a T cell receptor (beta chain) sequence with its context. Generated by immunoSEQ multiplex PCR, the TCRdb table keeps only in-frame clones and is missing some. The data contain more than 1 million clones, approximately 80% of them singletons. The germline CDR1 and CDR2 sequences are GTSNPN and SVGIG (reference sequence). CDR3 length equals 13 residues. V lost 0 bases and J 4 bases, leaving 7 bases between the germline ends. The sample is drawn from a study of shared clonotypes between healthy human individuals. Sequences were obtained from memory CD4+ T cells from PBMCs. The subset is: CD45RA-negative fraction. The chain carries TRBV30 and TRBJ1-3, with D hard to call. The clonotype was recovered from a man between 18 and 29 years old in good health. Some clones in this sample may be carry-over from other donors' samples. This chain's CDR3 is CAWSVNLGNTIYF. The CDR3 nucleotides are TGTGCCTGGAGTGTGAATTTAGGAAACACCATATATTTT.